This T cell receptor (beta chain) was identified during a study of shared clonotypes between healthy human individuals. The overall study: Researchers assigned three CD4 naive, three CD4 memory, two CD8 naive and one CD8 memory plate to each donor.

Original handling: Sequence data from immunoSEQ were junction-only and lacked quality scores; consequently, filtering differed. TCRdb keeps only in-frame clones here, not all; method: immunoSEQ multiplex PCR. The V and J calls and clone size were taken over from that table, and D and trimming were inferred from the DNA. The sample carries some 2.3 million clones, 80% to 95% recorded once. Worth noting for this clone: What it recognizes is unknown.

Germline loops: CDR1 SGHAT, CDR2 FQNNGV. The CDR3 runs to 17 residues. Trimming cost V 0 bases and J 4 bases, with 18 bases left between them. General observations from the study: Non-shared clonotypes were found to have lower generation probabilities than the clonotypes that were shared by all four of the sorted-subset donors. Across subsets, estimated richness was generally greater for naive than for memory populations.

The chain employs TRBV11-2 and TRBJ1-2, with D unclear. The sequenced sample was naive CD4+ T cells from PBMCs. Subset: CD45RA+ positively selected. This receptor was identified in a man younger than 30 in good health. Some clones in this sample may be carry-over from other donors' samples. The DNA for the CDR3 is TGTGCCAGCAGCTTAGATGGCTATCTTAAGGGTGCCTATGGCTACACCTTC. It codes for CASSLDGYLKGAYGYTF.